The source of this TCR beta chain is a study of T cell responses to AZD1222 COVID-19 vaccine. Generated by immunoSEQ multiplex PCR, the TCRdb table keeps only in-frame clones and is missing some. The repertoire includes 100,000 to 150,000 clones, about nine tenths of them detected once, and 0.85% to 1.3% sits in the top ten. V gave up 4 bases and J gave up 5 bases, with 18 bases separating them. There are 16 residues in the CDR3. Germline CDR1 reads SGDLS; CDR2 reads YYNGEE. Concerning this clone itself: What it binds is not known.

Study results and caveats: Just 5 to 7 AZD1222 recipients were seropositive at baseline.

The V gene is TRBV9, the J gene TRBJ2-2, with D maybe TRBD2 (6 bases). This sequence originates from an adult in good health. The starting material was peripheral blood, obtained on day 0 of AZD1222 vaccination. The CDR3 protein is CASSLRPGLLTGELFF. Here the CDR3 DNA reads TGTGCCAGCAGCCTTAGGCCCGGACTACTTACCGGGGAGCTGTTTTTT.